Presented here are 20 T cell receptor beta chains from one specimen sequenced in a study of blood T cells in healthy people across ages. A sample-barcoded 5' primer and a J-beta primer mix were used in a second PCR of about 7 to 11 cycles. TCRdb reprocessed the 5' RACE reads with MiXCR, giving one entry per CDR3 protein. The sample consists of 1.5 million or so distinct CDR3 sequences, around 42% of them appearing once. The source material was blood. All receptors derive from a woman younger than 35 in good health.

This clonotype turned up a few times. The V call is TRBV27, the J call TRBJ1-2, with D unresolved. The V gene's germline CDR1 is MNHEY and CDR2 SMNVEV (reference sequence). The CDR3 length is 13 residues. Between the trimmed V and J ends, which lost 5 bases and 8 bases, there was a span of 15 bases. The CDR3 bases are TGTGCCAGCAGTCCCGCCGACCTGTACGGCTACACCTTC. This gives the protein CASSPADLYGYTF.

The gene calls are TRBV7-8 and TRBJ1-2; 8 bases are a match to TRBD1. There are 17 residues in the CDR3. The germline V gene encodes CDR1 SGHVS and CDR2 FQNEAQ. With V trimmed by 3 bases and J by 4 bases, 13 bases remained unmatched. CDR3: CASSFATGDIRGYGYTF. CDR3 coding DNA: TGTGCCAGCAGCTTCGCGACAGGGGATATTCGGGGCTATGGCTACACCTTC.

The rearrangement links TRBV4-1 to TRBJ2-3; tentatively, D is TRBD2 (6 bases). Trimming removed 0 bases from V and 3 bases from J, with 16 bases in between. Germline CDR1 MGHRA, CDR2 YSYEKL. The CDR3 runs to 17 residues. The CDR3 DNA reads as TGCGCCAGCAGCCAAGAGGGAGCGGGCTTACGGACAGATACGCAGTATTTT. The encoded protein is CASSQEGAGLRTDTQYF.

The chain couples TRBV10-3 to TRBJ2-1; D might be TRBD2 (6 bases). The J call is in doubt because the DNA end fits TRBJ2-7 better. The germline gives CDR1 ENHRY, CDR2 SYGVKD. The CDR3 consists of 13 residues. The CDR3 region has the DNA TGTGCCATCACGGGGGACCGGGATTACGAGCAGTACTTC. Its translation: CAITGDRDYEQYF.

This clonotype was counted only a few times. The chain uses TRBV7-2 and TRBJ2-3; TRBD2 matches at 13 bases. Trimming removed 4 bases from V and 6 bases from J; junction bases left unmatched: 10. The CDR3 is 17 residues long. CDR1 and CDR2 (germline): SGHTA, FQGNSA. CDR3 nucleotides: TGTGCCAGCAGCTCACGGCGACTAGCGGGGGGCAGGGATACGCAGTATTTT. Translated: CASSSRRLAGGRDTQYF.

CDR3 DNA sequence: TGTGCCAGCAGCGTATTGGTAGCAGATCACAATGAGCAGTTCTTC. Encoded protein: CASSVLVADHNEQFF. The chain carries TRBV9 and TRBJ2-1; unclear D gene. V was pared by 1 base and J by 5 bases, with 13 bases between. The CDR3 consists of 15 residues. Germline V CDR1 and CDR2: SGDLS, YYNGEE.

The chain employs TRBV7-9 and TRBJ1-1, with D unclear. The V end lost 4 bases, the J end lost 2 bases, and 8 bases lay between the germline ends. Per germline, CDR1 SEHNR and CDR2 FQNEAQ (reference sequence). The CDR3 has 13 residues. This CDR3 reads CASSYWVNTEAFF. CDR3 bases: TGTGCCAGCAGCTACTGGGTTAACACTGAAGCTTTCTTT.

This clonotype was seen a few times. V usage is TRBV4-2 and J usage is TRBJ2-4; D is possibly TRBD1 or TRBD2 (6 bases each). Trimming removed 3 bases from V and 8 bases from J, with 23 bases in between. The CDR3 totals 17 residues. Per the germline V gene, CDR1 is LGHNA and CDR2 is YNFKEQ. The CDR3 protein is CASSQATTGSSADIQYF. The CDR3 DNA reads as TGTGCCAGCAGCCAGGCGACAACAGGGTCTAGCGCTGACATTCAGTACTTC.

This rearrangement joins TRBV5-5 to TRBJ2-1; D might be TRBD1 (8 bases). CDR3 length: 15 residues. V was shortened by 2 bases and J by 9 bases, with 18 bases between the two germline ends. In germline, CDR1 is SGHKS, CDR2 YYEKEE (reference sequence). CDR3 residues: CASSFEYTGGGEQFF. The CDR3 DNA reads TGTGCCAGCAGCTTCGAATATACAGGGGGGGGTGAGCAGTTCTTC.

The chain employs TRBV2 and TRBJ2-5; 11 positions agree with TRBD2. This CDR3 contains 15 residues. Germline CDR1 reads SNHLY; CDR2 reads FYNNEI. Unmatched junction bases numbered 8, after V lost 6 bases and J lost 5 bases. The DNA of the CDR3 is TGTGCCAGCAGATTACTAGCGGGAGTGGGGGAGACCCAGTACTTC. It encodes CASRLLAGVGETQYF.

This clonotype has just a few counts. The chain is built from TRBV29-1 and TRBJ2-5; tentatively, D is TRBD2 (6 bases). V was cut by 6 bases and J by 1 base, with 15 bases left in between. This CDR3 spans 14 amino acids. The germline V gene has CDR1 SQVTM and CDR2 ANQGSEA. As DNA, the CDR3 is TGCAGCGTCTGGGGGTCGGGAGCCCAAGAGACCCAGTACTTC. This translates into CSVWGSGAQETQYF. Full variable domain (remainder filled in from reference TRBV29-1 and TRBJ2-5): SAVISQKPSRDICQRGTSLTIQCQVDSQVTMMFWYRQQPGQSLTLIATANQGSEATYESGFVIDKFPISRPNLTFSTLTVSNMSPEDSSIYLCSVWGSGAQETQYFGPGTRLLVL.

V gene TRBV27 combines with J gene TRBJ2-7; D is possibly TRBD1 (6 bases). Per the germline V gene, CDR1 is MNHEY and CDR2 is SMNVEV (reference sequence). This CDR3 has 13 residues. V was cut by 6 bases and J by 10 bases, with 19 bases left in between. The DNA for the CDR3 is TGTGCCAGCAGAACAGGGTTTGGAGAGGCCCAGTACTTC. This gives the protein CASRTGFGEAQYF.

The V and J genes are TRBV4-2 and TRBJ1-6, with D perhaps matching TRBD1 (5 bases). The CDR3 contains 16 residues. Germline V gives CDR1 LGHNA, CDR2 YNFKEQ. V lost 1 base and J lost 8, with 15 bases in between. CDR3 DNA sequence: TGTGCCAGCAGCCAAGCCCACGGACAACGGTATTCACCCCTCCACTTT. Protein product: CASSQAHGQRYSPLHF.

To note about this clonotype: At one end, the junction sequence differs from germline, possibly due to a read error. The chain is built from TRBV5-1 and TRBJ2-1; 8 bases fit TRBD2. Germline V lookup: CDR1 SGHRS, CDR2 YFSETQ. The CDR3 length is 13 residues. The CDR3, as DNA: TGCACCAGCAGCTTGCAAGCGGGAGATGAGCAGTTCTTC. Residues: CTSSLQAGDEQFF.

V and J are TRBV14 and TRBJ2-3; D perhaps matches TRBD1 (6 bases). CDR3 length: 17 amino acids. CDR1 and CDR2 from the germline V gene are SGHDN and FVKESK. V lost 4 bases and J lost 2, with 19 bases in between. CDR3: CASSLRSFRGNTDTQYF. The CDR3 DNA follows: TGTGCCAGCAGCCTACGGTCTTTCAGGGGAAACACAGATACGCAGTATTTT.

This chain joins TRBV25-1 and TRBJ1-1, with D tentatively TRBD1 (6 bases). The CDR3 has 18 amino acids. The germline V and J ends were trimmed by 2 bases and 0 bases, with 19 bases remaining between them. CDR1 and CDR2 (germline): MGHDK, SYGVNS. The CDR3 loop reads CASSELPWLDSLNTEAFF. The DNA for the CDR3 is TGTGCCAGCAGTGAACTCCCCTGGTTGGACAGCTTGAACACTGAAGCTTTCTTT.

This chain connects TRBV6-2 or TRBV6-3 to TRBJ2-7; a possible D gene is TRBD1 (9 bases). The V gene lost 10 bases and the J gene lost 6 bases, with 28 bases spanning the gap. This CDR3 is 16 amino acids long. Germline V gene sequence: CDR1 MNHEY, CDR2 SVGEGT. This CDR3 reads CATAGPGGTGKREQYF. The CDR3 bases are TGTGCCACCGCAGGGCCGGGGGGGACAGGGAAGCGCGAGCAGTACTTC.

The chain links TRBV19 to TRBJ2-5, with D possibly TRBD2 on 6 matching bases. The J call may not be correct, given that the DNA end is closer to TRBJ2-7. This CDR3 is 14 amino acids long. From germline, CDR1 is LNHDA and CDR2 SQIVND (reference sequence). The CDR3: CASSIGGFAYEQYF. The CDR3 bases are TGTGCCAGTAGTATTGGGGGGTTCGCCTACGAGCAGTACTTC.

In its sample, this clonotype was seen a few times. CDR3 sequence: CASARGTGGFLAKNIQYF. The CDR3 DNA follows: TGTGCCAGCGCCAGGGGGACAGGGGGATTCCTAGCCAAAAACATTCAGTACTTC. This chain joins TRBV6-1 and TRBJ2-4; the match to TRBD1 covers 11 bases. J lost 0 bases, V lost 8 bases, and 12 bases had no gene match. The CDR3 totals 18 residues. Germline V gene data show CDR1 as MNHNS and CDR2 as SASEGT.

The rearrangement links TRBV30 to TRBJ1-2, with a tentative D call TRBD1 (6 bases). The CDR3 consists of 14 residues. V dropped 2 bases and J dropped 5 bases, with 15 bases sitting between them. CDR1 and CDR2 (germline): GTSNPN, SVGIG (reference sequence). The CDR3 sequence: CAWSSQGIGYGYTF. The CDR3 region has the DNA TGTGCCTGGAGTTCTCAGGGGATAGGATATGGCTACACCTTC.